This T cell receptor beta chain was obtained from a study of CD8 T cells in ankylosing spondylitis. V lost 6 bases, J lost 2 bases, and 6 bases stayed unmatched. The germline CDR1 and CDR2 sequences are SQVTM and ANQGSEA. The CDR3 length is 14 residues. One entry per CDR3 protein, called by TCRdb with MiXCR from the 5' RACE reads. The sample has fewer than 200,000 distinct CDR3 sequences, roughly 18% seen once. The clonotype comes from a male donor aged 10 to 30 with ankylosing spondylitis or in good health (not recorded which). Sequenced input: blood, either unsorted or a sorted T cell fraction (not recorded which). The chain combines TRBV29-1 with TRBJ2-3; 9 bases fit TRBD1. CDR3 DNA: TGCAGCGTGTTTGGGACAGGGCACACAGATACGCAGTATTTT. This codes for CSVFGTGHTDTQYF.